The source of this T cell receptor beta chain is a study of blood T cells in healthy people across ages. General study results and limits: More naive CD4+ cells and higher diversity were found in long-lived than in aged donors. Unsorted PBMC material precluded a definitive naive versus antigen-experienced comparison.

Germline CDR1 and CDR2: SGHTA and FQGNSA. This CDR3 has 17 residues. With a J-beta primer mix and a sample-barcoded 5' primer, a second PCR ran about 6 to 11 cycles. Each cDNA was tagged by a template-switch adaptor containing 12 random nucleotides. Each CDR3 protein gets one entry after TCRdb re-called the 5' RACE reads with MiXCR. The table lists over 600,000 distinct CDR3 sequences, 56% of them singletons, with about a quarter in the top ten. Details on this clonotype: Its specificity is not known. A read error may account for a junction end that differs from germline.

Material: blood. This chain joins TRBV7-2 and TRBJ2-6; TRBD1 aligns across 12 bases. The sequence was collected from a man aged 35 to 55 in good health. The CDR3 is CASSVRDRGLGATVLTF. DNA of the CDR3: TGTGCCAGCAGCGTCCGGGACAGGGGGCTCGGGGCCACCGTCCTGACTTTC.